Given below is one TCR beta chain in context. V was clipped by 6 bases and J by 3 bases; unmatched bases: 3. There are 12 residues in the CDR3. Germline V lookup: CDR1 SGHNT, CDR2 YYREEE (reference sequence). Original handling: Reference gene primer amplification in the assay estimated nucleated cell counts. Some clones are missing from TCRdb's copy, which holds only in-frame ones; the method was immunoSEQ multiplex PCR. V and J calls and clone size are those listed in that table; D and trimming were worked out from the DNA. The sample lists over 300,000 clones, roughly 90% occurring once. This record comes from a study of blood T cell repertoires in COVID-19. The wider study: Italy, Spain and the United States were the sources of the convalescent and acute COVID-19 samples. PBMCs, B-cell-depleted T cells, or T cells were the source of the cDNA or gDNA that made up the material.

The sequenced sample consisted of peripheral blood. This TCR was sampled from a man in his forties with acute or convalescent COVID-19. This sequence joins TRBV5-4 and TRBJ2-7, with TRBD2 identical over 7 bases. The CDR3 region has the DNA TGTGCCAGCACGGGGGGTAACTACGAGCAGTACTTC. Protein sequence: CASTGGNYEQYF.